This is a list of T cell receptor beta chains from one sample in a study of cytomegalovirus exposure and HLA in healthy donors. Measured with immunoSEQ multiplex PCR; TCRdb has only the in-frame clones, and not every one. Found here are roughly 100,000 clones, roughly three quarters of them singletons; the top ten hold more than 2.5%. The sample taken for sequencing was PBMCs. The source of these receptors is a male donor in good health and CMV-seropositive. CDR3s include the opening cysteine and the closing phenylalanine or tryptophan. Each record gives: D gene, V gene, J gene, clone size, CDR3 protein. The D gene is left open where the match is weak. Rows give clone size only sometimes, using once, few, many, or a class for an expanded clone.

d_call: TRBD1; v_call: TRBV2; j_call: TRBJ2-3; clone_size: .; cdr3_aa: CASKGQPTDTQYF
d_call: TRBD1; v_call: TRBV9; j_call: TRBJ1-1; clone_size: .; cdr3_aa: CASSVAGQGAGTEAFF
d_call: .; v_call: TRBV6-5; j_call: TRBJ2-3; clone_size: .; cdr3_aa: CASTLDCTDTQYF
d_call: .; v_call: TRBV12-2; j_call: TRBJ1-5; clone_size: .; cdr3_aa: CASRPPMGNRSNQPQHF
d_call: TRBD2; v_call: TRBV6-1; j_call: TRBJ2-7; clone_size: .; cdr3_aa: CASLTSGGYEQYF
d_call: .; v_call: TRBV10-1; j_call: TRBJ2-5; clone_size: .; cdr3_aa: CASSESGPPLQETQYF
d_call: .; v_call: TRBV27; j_call: TRBJ1-5; clone_size: once; cdr3_aa: CASRSGGGPQHF
d_call: .; v_call: TRBV6-6; j_call: TRBJ2-2; clone_size: .; cdr3_aa: CASSSAGWNTGELFF
d_call: .; v_call: TRBV12-5; j_call: TRBJ2-5; clone_size: .; cdr3_aa: CASGLVHDTRSETQYF
d_call: TRBD1; v_call: TRBV7-9; j_call: TRBJ2-2; clone_size: .; cdr3_aa: CASSLEGTGRNTGELFF
d_call: TRBD2; v_call: TRBV5-1; j_call: TRBJ2-3; clone_size: .; cdr3_aa: CASSLVGTSGGAMDTQYF
d_call: TRBD2; v_call: TRBV7-8; j_call: TRBJ2-2; clone_size: .; cdr3_aa: CASRLLAGLTGELFF
d_call: .; v_call: TRBV2; j_call: TRBJ1-1; clone_size: .; cdr3_aa: CASSDRVSDTEAFF
d_call: .; v_call: TRBV4-2; j_call: TRBJ1-5; clone_size: .; cdr3_aa: CASSPDGGGVQPQHF
d_call: TRBD1; v_call: TRBV6-5; j_call: TRBJ1-2; clone_size: few; cdr3_aa: CASSYRDRPNYGYTF
d_call: .; v_call: TRBV29-1; j_call: TRBJ1-2; clone_size: .; cdr3_aa: CSATVGEGGGGYTF
d_call: .; v_call: TRBV6-5; j_call: TRBJ2-7; clone_size: few; cdr3_aa: CASSRSWGRGNEQYF
d_call: .; v_call: TRBV7-2; j_call: TRBJ2-5; clone_size: .; cdr3_aa: CASSPQGGQETQYF
d_call: .; v_call: TRBV9; j_call: TRBJ2-7; clone_size: .; cdr3_aa: CASSPWGDDSLYEQYF
d_call: TRBD2; v_call: TRBV7-2; j_call: TRBJ2-7; clone_size: .; cdr3_aa: CASSLESSGSYEQYF
d_call: TRBD2; v_call: TRBV5-4; j_call: TRBJ2-5; clone_size: .; cdr3_aa: CASSRESGRRGETQYF
d_call: TRBD1; v_call: TRBV6-1; j_call: TRBJ1-2; clone_size: .; cdr3_aa: CASSEAGTGGNGYTF